Sequencing of this TCR beta chain was carried out in a study of Ad26.COV2.S vaccination and SARS-CoV-2 variants. Study results and caveats: Vaccinees displayed broader spike-specific TCR repertoires than placebo recipients. Non-spike TCR breadth was similar in vaccine and placebo recipients.

Treatment given: some 19 received Ad26.COV2.S at low or high dose, single or two shots; roughly 5 received placebo; per-sample allocation not given. On day 63 after the first injection, vaccine and placebo recipients gave samples. Germline V CDR1 and CDR2: SEHNR, FQNEAQ (reference sequence). This CDR3 is built from 14 residues. The ends were cut back, 11 bases at V and 0 bases at J, with 11 bases in the middle. For this clone: Its matching antigen is unknown.

The data were produced by immunoSEQ multiplex PCR, yet TCRdb's version contains in-frame clones alone and is incomplete. The table lists some 460,000 clones, 89% of them singletons. The source was peripheral blood, collected in a trial of Ad26.COV2.S vaccine versus placebo. The chain carries TRBV7-9 and TRBJ2-6; D may match TRBD1 or TRBD2 (5 bases each). The receptor's source is a person aged 18-60 years who received the Ad26.COV2.S COVID-19 vaccine or a placebo. The CDR3 region is CAGTRVSGANVLTF. DNA of the CDR3: TGTGCCGGGACCCGGGTCTCTGGGGCCAACGTCCTGACTTTC.